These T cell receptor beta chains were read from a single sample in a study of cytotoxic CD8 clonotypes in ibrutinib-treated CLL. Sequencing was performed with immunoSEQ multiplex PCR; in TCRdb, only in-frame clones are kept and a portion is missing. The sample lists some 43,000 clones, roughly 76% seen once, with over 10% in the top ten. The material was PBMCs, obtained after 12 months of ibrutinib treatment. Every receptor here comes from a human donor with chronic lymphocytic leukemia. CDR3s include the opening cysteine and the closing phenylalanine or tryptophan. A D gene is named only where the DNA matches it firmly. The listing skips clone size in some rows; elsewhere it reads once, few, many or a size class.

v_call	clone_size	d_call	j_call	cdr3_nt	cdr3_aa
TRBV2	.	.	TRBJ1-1	TGTGCCAGCAGTGCCGGCACATTGAACACTGAAGCTTTCTTT	CASSAGTLNTEAFF
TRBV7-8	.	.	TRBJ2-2	TGTGCCAGCAGCCCCGGACAGACTTACACCGGGGAGCTGTTTTTT	CASSPGQTYTGELFF
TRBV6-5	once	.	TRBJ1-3	TGTGCCAGCGGCCCCGGGGAGGGGTTTAACACCATATATTTT	CASGPGEGFNTIYF
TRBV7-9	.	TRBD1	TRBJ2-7	TGTGCCATTGGCGGCCTGACAGGGGGCCAACCTAGAGGCTCCTACGAGCAGTACTTC	CAIGGLTGGQPRGSYEQYF
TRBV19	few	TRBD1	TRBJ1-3	TGTGCCAGTGGGGACAGGTACTCTGGAAACACCATATATTTT	CASGDRYSGNTIYF
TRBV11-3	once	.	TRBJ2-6	TGTGCCAGCAGCTTAGGGAGGGGCCCACCTGGGGCCAACGTCCTGACTTTC	CASSLGRGPPGANVLTF
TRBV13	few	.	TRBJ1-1	TGTGCCAGCAGCTTAGGTAACTCCCCATCGATGATGAACACTGAAGCTTTCTTT	CASSLGNSPSMMNTEAFF
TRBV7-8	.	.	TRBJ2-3	TGTGCCAGCAGCTGGACAGATACGCAGTATTTT	CASSWTDTQYF
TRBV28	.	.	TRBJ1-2	TGTGCCAGCAGTTCCGAGGGCTACACCTTC	CASSSEGYTF
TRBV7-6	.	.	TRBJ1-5	TGTGCCAGCAGCTTATCCAGGGATCAGCCCCAGCATTTT	CASSLSRDQPQHF
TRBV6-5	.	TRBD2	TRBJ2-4	TGTGCCAGCACAGGGGGACTAGCAGGAAACATTCAGTACTTC	CASTGGLAGNIQYF
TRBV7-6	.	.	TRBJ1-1	TGTGCCAGCAGCCCCAGTTCTCAGGGTGGGGGGACTGAAGCTTTCTTT	CASSPSSQGGGTEAFF
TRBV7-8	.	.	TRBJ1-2	TGTGCCAGCAGCTCCTCCGACAGATATGGCTACACCTTC	CASSSSDRYGYTF
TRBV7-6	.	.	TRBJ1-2	TGTGCCAGCAGCTTAGATCCGGGGGCGCATGGCTACACCTTC	CASSLDPGAHGYTF
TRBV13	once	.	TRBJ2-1	TGTGCCAGCACGAGCCGCCAGGTTTACAATGAGCAGTTCTTC	CASTSRQVYNEQFF
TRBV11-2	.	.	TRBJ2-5	TGTGCCAGCAGCCAAGCAACTGTCGAGACCCAGTACTTC	CASSQATVETQYF
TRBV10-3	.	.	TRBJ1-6	TGTGCCATCAGTGTAGGACAGCCTTCTATCTATAATTCACCCCTCCACTTT	CAISVGQPSIYNSPLHF
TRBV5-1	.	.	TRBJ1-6	TGCGCCAGCAGCTGGGACCGGGAGTCTCCCCTCCACTTT	CASSWDRESPLHF
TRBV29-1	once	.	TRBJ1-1	TGCATCGCCGACAGGCACACTGAAGCTTTCTTT	CIADRHTEAFF
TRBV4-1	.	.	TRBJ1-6	TGCGCCAGCAGCCAACCGGGGGGTGCTTCACCCCTCCACTTT	CASSQPGGASPLHF
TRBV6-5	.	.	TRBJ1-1	TGTGCCAGCAGTTCATTAATGAACACTGAAGCTTTCTTT	CASSSLMNTEAFF
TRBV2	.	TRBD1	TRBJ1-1	TGTGCCAGCAAGAGTAGTACAGGGGGCTTCACTGAAGCTTTCTTT	CASKSSTGGFTEAFF
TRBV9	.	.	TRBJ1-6	TGTGCCAGCAGCGTGGGGGGAGATTCACCCCTCCACTTT	CASSVGGDSPLHF